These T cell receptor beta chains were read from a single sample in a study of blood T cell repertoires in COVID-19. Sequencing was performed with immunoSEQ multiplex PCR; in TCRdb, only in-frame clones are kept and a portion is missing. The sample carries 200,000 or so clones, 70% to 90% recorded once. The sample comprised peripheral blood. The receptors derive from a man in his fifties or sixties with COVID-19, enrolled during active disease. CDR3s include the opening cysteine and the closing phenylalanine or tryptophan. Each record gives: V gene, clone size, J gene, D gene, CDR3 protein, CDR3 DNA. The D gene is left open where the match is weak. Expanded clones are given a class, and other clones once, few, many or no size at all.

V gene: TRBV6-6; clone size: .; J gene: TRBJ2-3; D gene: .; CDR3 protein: CASSRTTAGTDTQYF; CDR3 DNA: TGTGCCAGCAGTCGCACGACAGCTGGCACAGATACGCAGTATTTT
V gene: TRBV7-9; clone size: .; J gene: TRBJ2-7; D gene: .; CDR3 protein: CASSLWINTGLYEQYF; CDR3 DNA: TGTGCCAGCAGCTTGTGGATCAATACAGGGCTCTACGAGCAGTACTTC
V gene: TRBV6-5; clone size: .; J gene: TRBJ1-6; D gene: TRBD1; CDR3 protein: CASRPDRGGSPLHF; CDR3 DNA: TGTGCCAGCAGGCCGGACAGGGGGGGATCACCCCTCCACTTT
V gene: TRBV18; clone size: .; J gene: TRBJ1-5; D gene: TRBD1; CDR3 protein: CASSPPGQGYQPQHF; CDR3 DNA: TGTGCCAGCTCACCACCGGGACAGGGGTATCAGCCCCAGCATTTT
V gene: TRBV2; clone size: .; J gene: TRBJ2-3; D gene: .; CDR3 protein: CASSRRGTFTDTQYF; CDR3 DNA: TGTGCCAGCAGTCGCAGGGGAACCTTCACAGATACGCAGTATTTT
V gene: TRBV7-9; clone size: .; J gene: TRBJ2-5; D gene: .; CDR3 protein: CASSSPTGEETQYF; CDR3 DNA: TGTGCCAGCAGCTCTCCCACGGGGGAAGAGACCCAGTACTTC
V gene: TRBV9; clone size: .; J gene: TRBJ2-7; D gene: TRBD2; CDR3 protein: CASSPRKGLAGGRSSYEQYF; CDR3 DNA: TGTGCCAGCAGCCCTCGAAAGGGACTAGCGGGGGGCAGGAGCTCCTACGAGCAGTACTTC
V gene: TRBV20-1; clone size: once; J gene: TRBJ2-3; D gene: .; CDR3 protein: CSASQLSSRTDTQYF; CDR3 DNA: TGCAGTGCTAGTCAACTAAGCTCAAGGACAGATACGCAGTATTTT
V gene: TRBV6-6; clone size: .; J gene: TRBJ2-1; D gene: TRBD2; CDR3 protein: CASNPQAGGSYNEQFF; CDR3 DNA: TGTGCCAGCAACCCCCAAGCGGGGGGCTCCTACAATGAGCAGTTCTTC
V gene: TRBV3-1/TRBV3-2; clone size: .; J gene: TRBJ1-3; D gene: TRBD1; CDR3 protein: CASSQDPPGDRGSGNTIYF; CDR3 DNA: TGTGCCAGCAGCCAAGATCCCCCCGGGGACAGGGGTTCTGGAAACACCATATATTTT
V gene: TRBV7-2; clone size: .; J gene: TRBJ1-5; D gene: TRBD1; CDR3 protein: CASSFEQGSNQPQHF; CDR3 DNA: TGTGCCAGCAGCTTCGAACAGGGGAGCAATCAGCCCCAGCATTTT
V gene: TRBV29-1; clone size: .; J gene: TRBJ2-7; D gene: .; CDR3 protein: CSVGGTLFEQYF; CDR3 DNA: TGCAGCGTTGGAGGGACACTCTTCGAGCAGTACTTC
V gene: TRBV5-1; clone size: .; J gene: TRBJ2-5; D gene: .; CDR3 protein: CASSTGSTGQETQYF; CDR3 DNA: TGCGCCAGCAGCACTGGTTCGACAGGTCAAGAGACCCAGTACTTC
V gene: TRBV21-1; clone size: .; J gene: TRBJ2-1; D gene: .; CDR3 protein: CASSSSRRHNEQFF; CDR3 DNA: TGTGCCAGCAGCTCCTCGAGGCGGCACAATGAGCAGTTCTTC
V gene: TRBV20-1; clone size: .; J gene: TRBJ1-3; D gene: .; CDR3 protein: CSAASGNTIYF; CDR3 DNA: TGCAGTGCGGCCTCTGGAAACACCATATATTTT
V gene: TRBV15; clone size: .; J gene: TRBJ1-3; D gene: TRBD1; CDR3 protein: CATSRTGDSGNTIYF; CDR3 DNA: TGTGCCACCAGCAGAACAGGGGACTCTGGAAACACCATATATTTT
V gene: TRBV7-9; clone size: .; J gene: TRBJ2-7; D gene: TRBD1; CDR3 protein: CASSPRTGLSSYEQYF; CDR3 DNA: TGTGCCAGCAGCCCCCGGACAGGGCTAAGCTCCTACGAGCAGTACTTC
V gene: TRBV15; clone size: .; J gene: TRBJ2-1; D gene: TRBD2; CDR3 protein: CATSPRGTSGRITYNEQFF; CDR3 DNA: TGTGCCACCAGCCCTCGGGGGACTAGCGGGAGGATAACCTACAATGAGCAGTTCTTC
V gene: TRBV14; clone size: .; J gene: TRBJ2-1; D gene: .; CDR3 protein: CASSHVGGYNEQFF; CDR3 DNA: TGTGCCAGCAGCCATGTCGGGGGCTACAATGAGCAGTTCTTC
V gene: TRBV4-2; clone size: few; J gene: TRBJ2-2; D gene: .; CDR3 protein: CASSQDSGRGADTGELFF; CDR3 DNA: TGTGCCAGCAGCCAAGACAGTGGACGGGGGGCAGACACCGGGGAGCTGTTTTTT
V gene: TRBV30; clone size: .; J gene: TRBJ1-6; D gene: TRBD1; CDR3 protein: CAWSVEDRSGSPLHF; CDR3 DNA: TGTGCCTGGAGTGTGGAGGACAGGAGCGGATCACCCCTCCACTTT
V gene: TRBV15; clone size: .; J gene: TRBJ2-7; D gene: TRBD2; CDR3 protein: CATSRRTSGGLGSYEQYF; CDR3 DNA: TGTGCCACCAGCCGGCGGACTAGCGGGGGGTTGGGTTCCTACGAGCAGTACTTC
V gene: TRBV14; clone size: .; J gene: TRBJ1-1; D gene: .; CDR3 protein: CASSLAGKNTEAFF; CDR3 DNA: TGTGCCAGCAGCCTCGCCGGGAAAAACACTGAAGCTTTCTTT
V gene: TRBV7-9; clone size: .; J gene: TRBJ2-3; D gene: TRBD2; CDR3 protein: CASSSGLAGTSNTDTQYF; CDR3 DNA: TGTGCCAGCAGTTCCGGACTAGCGGGCACGTCCAACACAGATACGCAGTATTTT
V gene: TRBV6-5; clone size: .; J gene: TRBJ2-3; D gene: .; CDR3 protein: CASSYSFRDTQYF; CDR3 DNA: TGTGCCAGCAGTTACTCGTTTCGGGATACGCAGTATTTT
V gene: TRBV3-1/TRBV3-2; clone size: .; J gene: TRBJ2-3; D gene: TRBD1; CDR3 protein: CATQEQGAADTQYF; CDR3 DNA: TGTGCCACCCAAGAACAGGGGGCCGCGGATACGCAGTATTTT
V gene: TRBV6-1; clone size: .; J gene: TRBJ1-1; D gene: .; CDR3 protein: CASSEVGGPTEAFF; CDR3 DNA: TGTGCCAGCAGTGAAGTGGGGGGACCCACTGAAGCTTTCTTT
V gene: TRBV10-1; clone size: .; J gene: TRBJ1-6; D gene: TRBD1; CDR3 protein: CAGPGQGARVCNSPLHF; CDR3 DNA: TGCGCCGGCCCGGGCCAGGGGGCGCGAGTTTGTAATTCACCCCTCCACTTT
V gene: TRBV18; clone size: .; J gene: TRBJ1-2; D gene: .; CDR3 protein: CASSPETNYGYTF; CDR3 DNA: TGTGCCAGCTCACCAGAGACTAACTATGGCTACACCTTC
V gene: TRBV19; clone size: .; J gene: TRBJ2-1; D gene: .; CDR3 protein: CASSMEGAGYNEQFF; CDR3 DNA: TGTGCCAGTAGTATGGAAGGGGCAGGGTACAATGAGCAGTTCTTC
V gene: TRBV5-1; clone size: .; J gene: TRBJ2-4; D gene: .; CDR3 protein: CASSLELGQGKDIQYF; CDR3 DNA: TGCGCCAGCAGCTTGGAATTAGGGCAGGGCAAGGACATTCAGTACTTC
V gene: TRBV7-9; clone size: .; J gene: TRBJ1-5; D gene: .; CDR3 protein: CASSTQTVNQPQHF; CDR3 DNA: TGTGCCAGCAGCACACAGACAGTGAATCAGCCCCAGCATTTT
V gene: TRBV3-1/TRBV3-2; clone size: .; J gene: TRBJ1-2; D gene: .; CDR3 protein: CASSQYRVDYGYTF; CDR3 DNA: TGTGCCAGCAGCCAGTACAGGGTCGACTATGGCTACACCTTC
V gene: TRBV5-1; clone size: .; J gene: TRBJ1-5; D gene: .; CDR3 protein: CASSLTAGRDQPQHF; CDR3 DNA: TGCGCCAGCAGCCTAACTGCAGGGAGGGATCAGCCCCAGCATTTT
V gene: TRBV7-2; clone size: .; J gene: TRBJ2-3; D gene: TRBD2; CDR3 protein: CASSLTAGGPQDTQYF; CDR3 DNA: TGTGCCAGCAGCTTAACGGCGGGGGGGCCCCAAGATACGCAGTATTTT
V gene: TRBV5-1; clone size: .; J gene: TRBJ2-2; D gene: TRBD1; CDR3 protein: CASSPGQGRPGELFF; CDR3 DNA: TGCGCCAGCAGCCCCGGACAGGGAAGACCCGGGGAGCTGTTTTTT
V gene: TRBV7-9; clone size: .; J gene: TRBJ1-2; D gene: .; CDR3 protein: CASSPVPRWGEYNGYTF; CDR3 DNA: TGTGCCAGCAGCCCAGTTCCTCGGTGGGGGGAGTATAATGGCTACACCTTC
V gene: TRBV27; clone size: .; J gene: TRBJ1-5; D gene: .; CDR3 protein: CASSTGSRAQPQHF; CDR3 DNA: TGTGCCAGCAGTACGGGGAGCCGGGCTCAGCCCCAGCATTTT
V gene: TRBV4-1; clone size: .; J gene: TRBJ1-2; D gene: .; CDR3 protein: CASSQGPDGGAYGYTF; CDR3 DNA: TGCGCCAGCAGCCAAGGTCCGGATGGGGGCGCATATGGCTACACCTTC
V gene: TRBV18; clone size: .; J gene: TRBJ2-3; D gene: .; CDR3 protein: CASSPQRSTDTQYF; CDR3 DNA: TGTGCCAGCTCACCACAGAGAAGCACAGATACGCAGTATTTT
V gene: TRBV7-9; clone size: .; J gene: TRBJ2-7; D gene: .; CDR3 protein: CASSTGLIPTEQYF; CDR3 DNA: TGTGCCAGCAGCACCGGACTAATTCCTACGGAGCAGTACTTC
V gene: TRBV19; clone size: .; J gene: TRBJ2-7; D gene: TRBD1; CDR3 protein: CASSGQEAYEQYF; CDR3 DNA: TGTGCCAGTAGCGGACAGGAGGCCTACGAGCAGTACTTC
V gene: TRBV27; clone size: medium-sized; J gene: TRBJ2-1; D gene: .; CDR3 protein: CASSYRASSDEQFF; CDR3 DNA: TGTGCCAGCAGTTACCGGGCTAGCTCGGATGAGCAGTTCTTC
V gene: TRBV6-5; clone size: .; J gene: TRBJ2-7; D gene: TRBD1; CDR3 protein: CASSYSRQGGYEQYF; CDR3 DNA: TGTGCCAGCAGTTACTCTCGACAGGGGGGATACGAGCAGTACTTC
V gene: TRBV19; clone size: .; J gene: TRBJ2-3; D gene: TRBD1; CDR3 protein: CASTPPDRGTDTQYF; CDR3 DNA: TGTGCCAGTACCCCCCCGGACAGGGGCACAGATACGCAGTATTTT
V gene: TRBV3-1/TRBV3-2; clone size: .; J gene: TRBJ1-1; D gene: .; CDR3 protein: CASSLQGMNTEAFF; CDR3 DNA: TGTGCCAGCAGCCTACAGGGAATGAACACTGAAGCTTTCTTT
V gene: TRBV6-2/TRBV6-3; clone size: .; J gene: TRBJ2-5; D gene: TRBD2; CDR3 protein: CASSYSRTSGQETQYF; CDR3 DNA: TGTGCCAGCAGTTACTCGAGGACTAGCGGACAAGAGACCCAGTACTTC
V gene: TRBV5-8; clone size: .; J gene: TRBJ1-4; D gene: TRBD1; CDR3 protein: CASSSGQINEKLFF; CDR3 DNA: TGTGCCAGCAGCTCGGGACAGATTAATGAAAAACTGTTTTTT
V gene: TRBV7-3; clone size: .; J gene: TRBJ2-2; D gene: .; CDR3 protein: CASSLITAENTGELFF; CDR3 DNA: TGTGCCAGCAGCTTAATTACGGCGGAGAACACCGGGGAGCTGTTTTTT
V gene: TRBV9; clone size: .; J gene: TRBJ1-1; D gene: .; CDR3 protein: CASSRDIANTEAFF; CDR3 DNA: TGTGCCAGCAGTCGGGACATCGCAAACACTGAAGCTTTCTTT
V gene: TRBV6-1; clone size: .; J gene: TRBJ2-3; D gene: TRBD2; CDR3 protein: CASSERGGSGTDTQYF; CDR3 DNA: TGTGCCAGCAGTGAACGGGGCGGGAGCGGCACAGATACGCAGTATTTT
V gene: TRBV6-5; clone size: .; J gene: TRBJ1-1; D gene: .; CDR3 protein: CASSYSIRGGTEAFF; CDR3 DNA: TGTGCCAGCAGTTACTCGATCAGGGGCGGCACTGAAGCTTTCTTT
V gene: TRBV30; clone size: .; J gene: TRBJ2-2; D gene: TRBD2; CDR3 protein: CAWSMVAGNGELFF; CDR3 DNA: TGTGCCTGGAGTATGGTAGCGGGGAACGGGGAGCTGTTTTTT